One sample yielded the 19 T cell receptor beta chains listed below, sequenced in a study of cytomegalovirus exposure and HLA in healthy donors. PCR amplification relied on 60 Vbeta primers (plus 13 Jbeta primers). Sequenced by immunoSEQ multiplex PCR; TCRdb stores in-frame clones only, minus some. The data contain about 130,000 clones, 78% of them singletons. The sequencing sample was made of PBMCs. These receptors were obtained from a woman aged 40-49 years in good health and CMV-seronegative.

V and J are TRBV23-1 and TRBJ2-2, with TRBD1 as a possible D gene (6 bases). TRBV23-1 is an ORF for which the function is uncertain. The CDR3 covers 16 residues. Trimming shortened V by 2 bases and J by 3 bases, and 13 bases separated the two germline ends. The CDR3 region is CASSQAGEFDTGELFF. DNA for the CDR3: TGCGCCAGCAGTCAAGCAGGGGAATTTGACACCGGGGAGCTGTTTTTT.

The rearrangement uses TRBV28 and TRBJ1-5, with 9 bases fitting TRBD1. Germline V gene sequence: CDR1 MDHEN, CDR2 SYDVKM. The V and J ends lost 4 bases and 4 bases, in that order; junction bases with no gene match: 2. The length of the CDR3 is 14 residues. CDR3 sequence: CASSSGQGNQPQHF. The DNA of the CDR3 is TGTGCCAGCAGTTCCGGACAGGGGAATCAGCCCCAGCATTTT. Full variable domain (remainder filled in from reference TRBV28 and TRBJ1-5): DVKVTQSSRYLVKRTGEKVFLECVQDMDHENMFWYRQDPGLGLRLIYFSYDVKMKEKGDIPEGYSVSREKKERFSLILESASTNQTSMYLCASSSGQGNQPQHFGDGTRLSIL.

This chain connects TRBV6-6 to TRBJ1-5; D remains unclear. Per germline, CDR1 MNHNY and CDR2 SVGAGI (reference sequence). V lost 7 bases, J lost 4 bases, and 11 bases lay in between. The CDR3 runs 13 residues. CDR3 DNA sequence: TGTGCCAGCACCTGGGGAGAGAATCAGCCCCAGCATTTT. The encoded protein is CASTWGENQPQHF.

Only one count was recorded for this clone. The rearrangement links TRBV28 to TRBJ1-1; D call uncertain. Germline CDR1 reads MDHEN; CDR2 reads SYDVKM. The CDR3 extends over 13 amino acids. V dropped 11 bases and J dropped 1 base, with 14 bases sitting between them. Written as DNA, the CDR3 is TGTGCCTTTAAGCGGCGGAAGAACACTGAAGCTTTCTTT. Amino acid sequence: CAFKRRKNTEAFF. Drawing the rest from reference TRBV28 and TRBJ1-1, the complete variable domain is DVKVTQSSRYLVKRTGEKVFLECVQDMDHENMFWYRQDPGLGLRLIYFSYDVKMKEKGDIPEGYSVSREKKERFSLILESASTNQTSMYLCAFKRRKNTEAFFGQGTRLTVV.

V is TRBV18 and J is TRBJ2-5; 8 positions match TRBD1. This CDR3 comprises 17 residues. V gave up 5 bases and J gave up 3 bases; unmatched junction bases: 14. Germline values: CDR1 KGHSH, CDR2 LQKENI. The CDR3 protein is CASSKGTGGKIEETQYF. The CDR3, as DNA: TGTGCCAGCTCAAAAGGGACAGGAGGTAAAATCGAAGAGACCCAGTACTTC. Complete variable domain (other parts from reference TRBV18 and TRBJ2-5): NAGVMQNPRHLVRRRGQEARLRCSPMKGHSHVYWYRQLPEEGLKFMVYLQKENIIDESGMPKERFSAEFPKEGPSILRIQQVVRGDSAAYFCASSKGTGGKIEETQYFGPGTRLLVL.

Worth noting for this clone: The conserved final phenylalanine or tryptophan is absent from the CDR3, which likely points to a read error. The chain has TRBV2 and TRBJ2-7; tentative D call: TRBD1 (5 bases). In germline, CDR1 is SNHLY, CDR2 FYNNEI. The V end was cut by 3 bases, the J end by 2 bases, with 11 bases between. This CDR3 contains 14 residues. CDR3 in DNA: TGTGCCAGCAGTGATTCGACAGTAACCTACGAGCAGTACCTC. Amino acid sequence: CASSDSTVTYEQYL.

This chain uses TRBV6-1 with TRBJ2-7, with TRBD1 matching 9 bases. The CDR3 consists of 15 residues. CDR1 and CDR2 from the germline V gene are MNHNS and SASEGT. J lost 0 bases, V lost 6 bases, and 6 bases had no gene match. The CDR3 here is CASSDGQGRSYEQYF. DNA for the CDR3: TGTGCCAGCAGCGACGGACAGGGGCGCTCCTACGAGCAGTACTTC.

The chain recombines TRBV27 with TRBJ1-4; perhaps TRBD1 as D (6 bases). In germline, CDR1 is MNHEY, CDR2 SMNVEV (reference sequence). The CDR3 consists of 14 residues. V dropped 6 bases and J dropped 8 bases, with 16 bases sitting between them. CDR3 in amino acids: CASSRLGGLEKLFF. CDR3 DNA sequence: TGTGCCAGCAGCCGCCTAGGGGGACTAGAAAAACTGTTTTTT.

The chain links TRBV9 to TRBJ2-3, with 12 bases identical to TRBD2. This CDR3 comprises 13 residues. J lost 11 bases, V lost 9 bases, and 10 bases had no gene match. From germline, CDR1 is SGDLS and CDR2 YYNGEE. CDR3 coding DNA: TGTGCCACCCCGGGACTAGCGGGTAATAGGCAGTATTTT. The encoded protein is CATPGLAGNRQYF.

The rearrangement links TRBV9 to TRBJ2-5, with 15 positions matching TRBD2. From germline, CDR1 is SGDLS and CDR2 YYNGEE. V shed 4 bases, J shed 1 base, and the junction held 14 bases outside the gene matches. The CDR3 is made up of 20 amino acids. The CDR3 here is CASSPHLGGLAGGGQETQYF. CDR3 in DNA: TGTGCCAGCAGCCCCCACTTAGGGGGACTAGCGGGGGGAGGCCAAGAGACCCAGTACTTC.

V usage is TRBV5-4 and J usage is TRBJ2-5, with D tentatively TRBD1 (6 bases). The CDR3 runs 16 residues. CDR1 SGHNT and CDR2 YYREEE come from the germline V gene (reference sequence). With 3 bases removed from V and 4 bases from J, the gap between germline ends came to 19 bases. CDR3: CASSSSGVPPGETQYF. The CDR3 DNA is TGTGCCAGCAGCTCCTCAGGGGTCCCACCAGGAGAGACCCAGTACTTC.

This clone has a handful of counts. The V call is TRBV5-6, the J call TRBJ2-2; 9 nucleotides agree with TRBD2. The trim removed 4 bases at V and 5 bases at J, leaving 12 bases unmatched. The CDR3 runs 17 residues. Germline V gene sequence: CDR1 SGHDT, CDR2 YYEEEE. The CDR3 region has the DNA TGTGCCAGCAGCCCGTCATGGGGTAGCGGGGGAACCGGGGAGCTGTTTTTT. Its protein is CASSPSWGSGGTGELFF.

The table lists this clone with a count of one. The chain joins TRBV6-5 to TRBJ2-5; D gene unclear. Trimming took 2 bases from V and 4 from J, leaving 14 bases between them. The CDR3 is 15 residues long. Germline values: CDR1 MNHEY, CDR2 SVGAGI. CDR3 sequence (DNA): TGTGCCAGCAGTTACGGATCTGCGGCCCGAGAGACCCAGTACTTC. Amino acids: CASSYGSAARETQYF.

The chain employs TRBV18 and TRBJ1-6, with D maybe TRBD1 (6 bases). Germline V CDR1 and CDR2: KGHSH, LQKENI. The CDR3 has 16 residues. V dropped 3 bases and J dropped 6 bases, with 15 bases sitting between them. CDR3 nucleotides: TGTGCCAGCTCACCGCTGGACAGTCCTGCTAATTCACCCCTCCACTTT. Protein product: CASSPLDSPANSPLHF.

The rearrangement joins TRBV7-9 to TRBJ2-5; possible D gene TRBD1, 5 bases. Germline CDR1 SEHNR, CDR2 FQNEAQ (reference sequence). The ends were cut back, 6 bases at V and 5 bases at J, with 10 bases in the middle. The CDR3 extends over 12 amino acids. The CDR3 region is CASRQDGETQYF. The DNA of the CDR3 is TGTGCCAGCAGACAGGACGGGGAGACCCAGTACTTC.

This clone showed up just once. This chain links TRBV12-5 with TRBJ2-1; 8 positions match TRBD2. Germline V gives CDR1 LGHNT, CDR2 FRNRAP. The CDR3 length is 14 residues. The V segment lost 5 bases and the J segment 9 bases; nucleotides outside the gene matches: 9. The CDR3 DNA follows: TGTGCTAGTGGTCTTAGCGGGGCCGGGGGTGAGCAGTTCTTC. Its protein is CASGLSGAGGEQFF.

The chain carries TRBV5-6 and TRBJ1-4, with a possible D match to TRBD1 (6 bases). The CDR3 is made up of 15 amino acids. Trimming stripped 1 base from V and 7 bases from J, with 14 bases between. CDR1 and CDR2 (germline): SGHDT, YYEEEE. CDR3 bases: TGTGCCAGCAGCTTGTTCGGTGAAGGGGGTGAAAAACTGTTTTTT. It specifies CASSLFGEGGEKLFF.

The rearrangement uses TRBV6-1 and TRBJ2-2; 9 nucleotides align to TRBD2. The CDR3 extends over 16 amino acids. J gave up 2 bases and V 4 bases, and 5 bases lay outside the gene matches. The germline CDR1 and CDR2 sequences are MNHNS and SASEGT. CDR3 coding DNA: TGTGCCAGCAGTGGGCTAGCGGGATTCAACACCGGGGAGCTGTTTTTT. Amino acid sequence: CASSGLAGFNTGELFF.

The CDR3, as DNA: TGTGCCACCAGCAGAGATCAGCGGGGAGATACGCAGTATTTT. Translation: CATSRDQRGDTQYF. V and J are TRBV15 and TRBJ2-3, with 7 bases that match TRBD2. The V and J ends lost 0 bases and 5 bases, in that order; junction bases with no gene match: 2. The CDR3 is 14 residues long. Germline values: CDR1 LNHNV, CDR2 YYDKDF (reference sequence).